This T cell receptor (beta chain) originates from a study of shared clonotypes between healthy human individuals. From germline, CDR1 is SGHNT and CDR2 YYREEE (reference sequence). The V and J ends lost 4 bases and 5 bases, in that order; junction bases with no gene match: 13. CDR3 size: 16 residues. Data came from immunoSEQ multiplex PCR; TCRdb stores just in-frame clones and leaves some out. The sample has roughly 2.2 million clones; approximately 90% are singletons. The split of CD4+ cells yielded CD45RA+ naive and CD45RA-negative memory subsets. The receptor's source is a young man in good health. Some clones in this sample may be carry-over from other donors' samples. Specimen: naive CD4+ T cells from PBMCs. The subset is: CD45RA+ positively selected. The genes are TRBV5-4 and TRBJ2-5; TRBD2 aligns across 8 bases. The CDR3 region is CASSPGGVNGGETQYF. In DNA, the CDR3 is TGTGCCAGCAGCCCCGGGGGGGTGAACGGTGGGGAGACCCAGTACTTC.